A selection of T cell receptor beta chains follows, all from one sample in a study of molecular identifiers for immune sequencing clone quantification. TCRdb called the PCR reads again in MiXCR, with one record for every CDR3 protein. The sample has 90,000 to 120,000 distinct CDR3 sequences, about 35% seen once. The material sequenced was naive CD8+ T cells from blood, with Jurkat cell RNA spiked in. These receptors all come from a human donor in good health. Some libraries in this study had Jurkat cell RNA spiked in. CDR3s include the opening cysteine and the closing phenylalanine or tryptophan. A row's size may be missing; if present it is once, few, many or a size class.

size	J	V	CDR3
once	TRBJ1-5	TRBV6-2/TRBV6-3	CASSLMAQPQHF
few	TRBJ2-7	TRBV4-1	CAGSLSLESEQYF
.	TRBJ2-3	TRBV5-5	CASSLQTDTDTQYF
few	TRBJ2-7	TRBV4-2	CASSQPGTSGYEQYF
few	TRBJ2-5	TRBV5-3	CASSHRGNQETQYF
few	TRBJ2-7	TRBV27	CASSPDTYEQYF
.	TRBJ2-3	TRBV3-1	CASSHPGSTDTQYF
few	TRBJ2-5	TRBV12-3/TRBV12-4	CASSFQAVTLETQYF
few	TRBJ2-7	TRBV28	CASSFLDSYYEQYF
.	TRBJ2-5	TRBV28	CASSRTGLRGQETQYF
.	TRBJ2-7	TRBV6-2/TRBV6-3	CASSPDRDRATSYEQYF
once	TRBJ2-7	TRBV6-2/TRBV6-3	CASSLSWWSSYEQYF
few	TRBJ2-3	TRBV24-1	CATSGRAGDTQYF
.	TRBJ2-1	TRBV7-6	CASSPHRSYNEQCF
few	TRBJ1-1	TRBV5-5	CASSLALTTGPEAFF
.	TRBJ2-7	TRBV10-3	CAISGGTDITYEQSF
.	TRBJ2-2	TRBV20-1	CSAPPSGGNTGELFF
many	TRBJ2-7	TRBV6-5	CASSYSGGRAYEQYF
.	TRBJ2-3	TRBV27	CASSASASYGSTETQYF
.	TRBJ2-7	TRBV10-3	CAISERGTGYAWYELYF
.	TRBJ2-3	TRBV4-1	CASSQGARVADAQYF
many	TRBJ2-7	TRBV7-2	CASSSTSPLEQYF
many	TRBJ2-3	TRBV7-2	CASSPPASVPDTQYF
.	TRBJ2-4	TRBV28	CASSLSRAAPKNIQYF
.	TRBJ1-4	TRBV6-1	CASSVISSGQQKLFF
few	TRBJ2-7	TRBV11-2	CASSLGDRQYYEQYF
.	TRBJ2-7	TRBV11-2	CASSFGGAGEQYF
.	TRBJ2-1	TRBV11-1	CASSLTRHEYYNEQFF
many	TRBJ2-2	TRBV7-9	CASSGDTGELFF
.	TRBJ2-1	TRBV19	CAGSIDTGGSYNEQFF
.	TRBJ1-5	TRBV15	CATSRFRQGARSNQPQHF
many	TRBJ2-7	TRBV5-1	CASSPGAGEMEQYF
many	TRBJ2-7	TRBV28	CASSFPWGKNEQYF
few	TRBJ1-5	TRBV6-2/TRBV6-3	CASSYSKQGRNQPQHF
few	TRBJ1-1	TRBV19	CASSIYRAPNTEAFF
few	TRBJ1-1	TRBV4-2	CASSQAPGQGTPEAFF
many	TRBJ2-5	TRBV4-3	CASSTNLADQETQYF
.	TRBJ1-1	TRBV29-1	CSVLGASTHMNTEAFF
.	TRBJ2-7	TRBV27	CASSPLLGGIAYEQYF
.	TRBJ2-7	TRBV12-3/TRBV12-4	CASSLAGSTTEQYF
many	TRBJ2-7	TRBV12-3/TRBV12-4	CASSPLALSYEQYF
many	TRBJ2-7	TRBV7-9	CASSSISYEQYF
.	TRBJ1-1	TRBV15	CATSRAGGKGTEAFF
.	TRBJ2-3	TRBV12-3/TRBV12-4	CASSFFGGTDTQYF
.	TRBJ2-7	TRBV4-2	CASGPESLDEQYF
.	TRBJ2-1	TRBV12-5	CASGLATARGDNEQFF
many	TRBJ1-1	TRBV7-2	CASSPLQEVNTEAFF
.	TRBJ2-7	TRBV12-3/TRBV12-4	CASSLALRAAYEQYF
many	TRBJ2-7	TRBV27	CASSPWVPYEQYF
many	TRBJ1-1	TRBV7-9	CASSWGVPEAFF
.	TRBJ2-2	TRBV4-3	CASSQSGASGEQFF
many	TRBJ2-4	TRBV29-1	CSVELVELAKNIQYF
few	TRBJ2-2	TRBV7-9	CASSRTGKFTGELFF
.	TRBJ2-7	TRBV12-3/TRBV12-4	CASREGGRYEHYF
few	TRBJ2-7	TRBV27	CASSFRHDYEQYF
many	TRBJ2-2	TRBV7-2	CASSLTTYGELFF
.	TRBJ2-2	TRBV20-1	CSARDSNTGELLF
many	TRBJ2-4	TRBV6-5	CASSYSMASSKNIQYF
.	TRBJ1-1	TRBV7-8	CASSSDPEAIF